This T cell receptor (beta chain) was sequenced for a study of blood T cell repertoires in COVID-19. Study summary: Nucleic acid was either cDNA or gDNA, and it came from T cells, B-cell-depleted T cells, or PBMCs.

The CDR3 extends over 15 amino acids. Germline V gives CDR1 MNHEY, CDR2 SVGAGI. The J segment lost 3 bases and the V segment lost 6 bases, leaving 6 bases of the junction unmatched. In the study's own analysis: Nucleated cell counts were estimated from reference gene primer amplification. Produced via immunoSEQ multiplex PCR; TCRdb's table is partial and in-frame only. V and J calls and clone size come straight from that table; D and trimming were deduced from the DNA. Altogether some 210,000 clones are present, about four fifths being singletons, with the ten largest covering approximately 12%. The sample taken for sequencing was peripheral blood. The chain is built from TRBV6-5 and TRBJ2-1; 9 positions match TRBD1. This sequence was found in a woman aged 40 to 49 with acute or convalescent COVID-19. The CDR3 coding sequence is TGTGCCAGCAGACGGGACAGGGAGGGCTACAATGAGCAGTTCTTC. Amino acids: CASRRDREGYNEQFF.